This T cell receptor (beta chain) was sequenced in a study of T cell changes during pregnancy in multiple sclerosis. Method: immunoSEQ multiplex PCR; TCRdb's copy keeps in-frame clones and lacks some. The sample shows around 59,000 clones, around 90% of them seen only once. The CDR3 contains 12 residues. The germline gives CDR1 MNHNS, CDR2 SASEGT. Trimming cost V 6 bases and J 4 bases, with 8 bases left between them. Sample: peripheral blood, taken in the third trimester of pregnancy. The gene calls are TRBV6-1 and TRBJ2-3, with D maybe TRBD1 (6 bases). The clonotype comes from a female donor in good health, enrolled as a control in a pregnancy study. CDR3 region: CASRGQPDTQYF. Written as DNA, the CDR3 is TGTGCCAGCAGAGGACAGCCAGATACGCAGTATTTT.